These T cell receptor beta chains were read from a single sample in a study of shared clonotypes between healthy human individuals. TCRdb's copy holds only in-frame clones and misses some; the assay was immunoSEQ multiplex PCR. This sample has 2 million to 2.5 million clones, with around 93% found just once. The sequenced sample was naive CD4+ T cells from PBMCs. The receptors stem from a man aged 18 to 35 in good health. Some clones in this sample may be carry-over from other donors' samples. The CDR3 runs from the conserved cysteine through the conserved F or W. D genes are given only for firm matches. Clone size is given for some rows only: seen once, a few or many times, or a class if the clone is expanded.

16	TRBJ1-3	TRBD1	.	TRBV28	CASSLTGILSGNTIYF	TGTGCCAGCAGTCTGACAGGGATCCTCTCTGGAAACACCATATATTTT
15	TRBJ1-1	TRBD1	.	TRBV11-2	CASSFQGTANTEAFF	TGTGCCAGCAGCTTCCAAGGGACAGCGAACACTGAAGCTTTCTTT
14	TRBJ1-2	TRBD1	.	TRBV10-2	CASSGTGDYYGYTF	TGCGCCAGCAGTGGGACAGGGGATTACTATGGCTACACCTTC
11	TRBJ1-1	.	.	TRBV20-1	CSARGDSEAFF	TGCAGTGCTAGAGGAGACAGTGAAGCTTTCTTT
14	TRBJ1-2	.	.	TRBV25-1	CASSVRGSPAGYTF	TGTGCCAGCAGTGTAAGGGGCAGTCCCGCTGGCTACACCTTC
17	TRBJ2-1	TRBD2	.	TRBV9	CASSVSLGTSGYNEQFF	TGTGCCAGCAGCGTAAGCCTTGGGACTAGCGGGTACAATGAGCAGTTCTTC
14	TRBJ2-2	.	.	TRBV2	CASSVIGNTGELFF	TGTGCCAGCAGTGTCATAGGGAACACCGGGGAGCTGTTTTTT
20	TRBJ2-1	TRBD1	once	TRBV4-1	CASSQEPDRGGSSSYNEQFF	TGCGCCAGCAGCCAAGAACCGGACAGGGGAGGGTCTAGCTCCTACAATGAGCAGTTCTTC
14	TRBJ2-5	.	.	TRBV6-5	CASSYSARPLTQYF	TGTGCCAGCAGTTACTCGGCTAGACCCTTGACCCAGTACTTC
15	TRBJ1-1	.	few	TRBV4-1	CASSHPAGGRTEAFF	TGCGCCAGCAGCCACCCCGCCGGGGGAAGGACTGAAGCTTTCTTT
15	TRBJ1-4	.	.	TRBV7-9	CASSLARDINEKLFF	TGTGCCAGCAGCTTAGCCCGGGACATTAATGAAAAACTGTTTTTT
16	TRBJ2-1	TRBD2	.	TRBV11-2	CASSAGGLAGGYEQFF	TGTGCCAGCAGCGCCGGGGGGCTAGCGGGAGGGTATGAGCAGTTCTTC
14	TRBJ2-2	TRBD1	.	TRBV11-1	CASSKHRGSGELFF	TGTGCCAGCAGCAAACACAGGGGGTCCGGGGAGCTGTTTTTT
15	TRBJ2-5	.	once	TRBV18	CASSRGHQTGDTQYF	TGTGCCAGCTCACGGGGGCACCAAACCGGGGATACCCAGTACTTC
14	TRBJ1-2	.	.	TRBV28	CASSLRDAFRGYTF	TGTGCCAGCAGTCTGAGAGACGCTTTTCGGGGCTACACCTTC
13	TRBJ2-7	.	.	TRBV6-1	CASLATYRGEQYF	TGTGCCAGCTTGGCCACTTACCGTGGCGAGCAGTACTTC
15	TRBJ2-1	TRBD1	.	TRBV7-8	CASSTRDRGYNEQFF	TGTGCCAGCAGCACCCGGGACAGGGGTTACAATGAGCAGTTCTTC
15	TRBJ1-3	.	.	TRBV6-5	CASSYSATDGNTIYF	TGTGCCAGCAGTTACTCGGCTACAGATGGAAACACCATATATTTT
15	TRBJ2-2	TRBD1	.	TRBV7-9	CASRSGTGNTGELFF	TGTGCCAGCAGGTCCGGGACAGGGAACACCGGGGAGCTGTTTTTT
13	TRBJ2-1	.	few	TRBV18	CASSPSGLNEQFF	TGTGCCAGCTCACCGTCCGGGCTCAATGAGCAGTTCTTC
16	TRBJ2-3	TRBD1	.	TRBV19	CASSRGTGVSGDTQYF	TGTGCCAGTAGTAGGGGGACAGGGGTTAGCGGAGATACGCAGTATTTT
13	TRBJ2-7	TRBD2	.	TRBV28	CASSLAGVNEQYF	TGTGCCAGCAGTTTGGCGGGAGTAAACGAGCAGTACTTC
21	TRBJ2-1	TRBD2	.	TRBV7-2	CASSLARVTSGVASSYNEQFF	TGTGCCAGCAGCTTAGCGCGTGTTACCAGCGGGGTCGCGAGCTCCTACAATGAGCAGTTCTTC
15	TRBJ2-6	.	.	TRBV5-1	CASSLTGLWANVLTF	TGCGCCAGCAGCCTCACGGGACTCTGGGCCAACGTCCTGACTTTC
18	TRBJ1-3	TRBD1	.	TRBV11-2	CASSLARDRGRSGNTIYF	TGTGCCAGCAGCTTAGCCCGGGACAGGGGGCGATCTGGAAACACCATATATTTT
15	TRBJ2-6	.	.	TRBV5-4	CASSPRAAGANVLTF	TGTGCCAGCAGTCCCAGGGCTGCTGGGGCCAACGTCCTGACTTTC
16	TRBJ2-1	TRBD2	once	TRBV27	CASSLSREGLTREQFF	TGTGCCAGCAGTTTGTCGAGGGAGGGCCTCACGAGGGAGCAGTTCTTC
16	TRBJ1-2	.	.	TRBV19	CASSIRGARWDYGYTF	TGTGCCAGTAGTATACGCGGGGCGCGGTGGGACTATGGCTACACCTTC
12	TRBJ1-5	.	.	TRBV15	CATSRDAQPQHF	TGTGCCACCAGCAGAGATGCTCAGCCCCAGCATTTT
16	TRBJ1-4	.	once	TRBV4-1	CASSQIGGGGVEKLFF	TGCGCCAGCAGCCAAATTGGAGGGGGTGGGGTTGAAAAACTGTTTTTT
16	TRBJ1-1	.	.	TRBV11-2	CASSLVKGALRTEAFF	TGTGCCAGCAGCCTCGTAAAGGGCGCCCTGCGCACTGAAGCTTTCTTT
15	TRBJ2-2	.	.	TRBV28	CASSLGGLVTGELFF	TGTGCCAGCAGTTTGGGGGGGCTGGTCACCGGGGAGCTGTTTTTT
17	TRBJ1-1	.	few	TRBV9	CASSGRGVFETNTEAFF	TGTGCCAGCAGCGGCCGCGGGGTTTTCGAGACGAACACTGAAGCTTTCTTT
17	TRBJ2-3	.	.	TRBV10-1	CASSELMGRPDTDTQYF	TGCGCCAGCAGTGAACTCATGGGTCGACCTGACACAGATACGCAGTATTTT
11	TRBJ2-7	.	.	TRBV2	CASSVLYEQYF	TGTGCCAGCAGTGTACTTTACGAGCAGTACTTC
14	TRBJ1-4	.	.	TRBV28	CASSGGGANEKLFF	TGTGCCAGCAGCGGGGGCGGGGCTAATGAAAAACTGTTTTTT
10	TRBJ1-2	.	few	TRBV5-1	CASRGDGYTF	TGCGCCAGCAGAGGGGATGGCTACACCTTC
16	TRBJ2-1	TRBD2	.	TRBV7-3	CASSLKTGTSHNEQFF	TGTGCCAGCAGCTTAAAGACCGGGACTAGTCACAATGAGCAGTTCTTC
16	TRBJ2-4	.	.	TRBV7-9	CASSLFGEPGKNIQYF	TGTGCCAGCAGCTTATTCGGGGAGCCGGGCAAAAACATTCAGTACTTC
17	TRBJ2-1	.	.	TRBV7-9	CASNKATPLSSYNEQFF	TGTGCCAGCAACAAAGCCACACCCCTAAGCTCCTACAATGAGCAGTTCTTC